The sequence of this T cell receptor beta chain was determined in a study of cytomegalovirus exposure and HLA in healthy donors. On the study more broadly: Early released data had tens of millions of unique TCRs, all coming from HLA-typed donors.

Study outcomes and limitations: A few of the chains that were CMV-associated were confirmed in vitro to be specific for CMV antigens.

Use of 60 Vbeta and 13 Jbeta primers characterized the PCR. Sequencing used immunoSEQ multiplex PCR; TCRdb keeps in-frame clones, though not all of them. The sample yields some 270,000 clones, approximately 91% seen once. The count of this clone is one. Antigen: not known. The TCR was taken from a girl aged 2 to 10 in good health and CMV-seronegative. The material sequenced was PBMCs.

The CDR3 DNA follows: TGTGCCAGTAGTATAAGGACTATGGGGGAGACCCAGTACTTC. Encoded protein: CASSIRTMGETQYF. V is TRBV19 and J is TRBJ2-5, with D tentatively TRBD2 (6 bases). V was pared by 2 bases and J by 5 bases, with 12 bases between. The V gene's germline CDR1 is LNHDA and CDR2 SQIVND (reference sequence). The CDR3 is 14 amino acids.